One and the same sample provided the 18 T cell receptor beta chains below, sequenced in a study of T-cell reconstitution after alpha-beta-depleted transplantation in children. The TCRbeta library was prepared with unique molecular identifiers. TCRdb fed the PCR reads into MiXCR, producing one record per CDR3 protein. This table has 400,000 to 450,000 distinct CDR3 sequences, around two fifths appearing once. Sequencing was performed on PBMCs, taken before TCRalphabeta/CD19-depleted stem cell transplant. These receptors all come from a girl aged 2-15 years with aplastic anemia, due to receive a stem cell transplant.

The V call is TRBV4-1, the J call TRBJ1-3, with unresolved D. The ends were cut back, 0 bases at V and 4 bases at J, with 4 bases in the middle. The CDR3 totals 13 residues. Germline lookup yields CDR1 MGHRA and CDR2 YSYEKL. CDR3 protein: CASSQEGGNTIYF. The CDR3 DNA follows: TGCGCCAGCAGCCAAGAAGGGGGAAACACCATATATTTT.

This clonotype appeared a single time. This chain connects TRBV2 to TRBJ2-7, with 12 nucleotides matching TRBD2. CDR1 SNHLY and CDR2 FYNNEI come from the germline V gene. The CDR3 length is 15 residues. With V trimmed by 6 bases and J by 5 bases, 8 bases remained unmatched. This chain's CDR3 is CASSATSGSPHEQYF. The CDR3 coding sequence is TGTGCCAGCAGCGCGACTAGCGGGAGTCCCCACGAGCAGTACTTC.

There are a few counts of this clonotype. The V gene is TRBV29-1, the J gene TRBJ2-1; a weak D match, TRBD2 (6 bases). The CDR3 consists of 12 residues. The germline V and J ends were trimmed by 3 bases and 6 bases, with 9 bases remaining between them. Germline lookup yields CDR1 SQVTM and CDR2 ANQGSEA. CDR3 nucleotides: TGCAGCGTTGAGGAGGGGTTCAATGAGCAGTTCTTC. It codes for CSVEEGFNEQFF.

This clonotype has just a few counts. The DNA for the CDR3 is TGTGCCAGCAGCTTAACCCCGGAGAGGTGGGGCAGGTACAATGAGCAGTTCTTC. This translates into CASSLTPERWGRYNEQFF. This rearrangement joins TRBV7-3 to TRBJ2-1, with D possibly matching TRBD1 (5 bases). This CDR3 is built from 18 residues. V shed 0 bases and J shed 4 bases, with 19 bases lying between them. Per germline, CDR1 SGHTA and CDR2 FQGTGA.

The V gene is TRBV30, the J gene TRBJ1-1; D unclear. Trimming stripped 4 bases from V and 2 bases from J, with 11 bases between. The CDR3 has 13 residues. Germline assignment: CDR1 GTSNPN and CDR2 SVGIG (reference sequence). The CDR3 DNA follows: TGTGCCTGGATAAGGTCAAGAAACACTGAAGCTTTCTTT. Translated, it gives CAWIRSRNTEAFF.

The chain is built from TRBV15 and TRBJ1-6; D ambiguous. The CDR3 totals 14 residues. CDR1 is LNHNV and CDR2 is YYDKDF in the germline V gene (reference sequence). V gave up 0 bases and J gave up 4 bases, with 4 bases separating them. The CDR3 nucleotides read TGTGCCACCAGCAGAGACAGTTATAATTCACCCCTCCACTTT. Translation gives CATSRDSYNSPLHF.

This chain connects TRBV6-1 to TRBJ2-1, with D possibly being TRBD2 (5 bases). Germline assignment: CDR1 MNHNS and CDR2 SASEGT. CDR3 length equals 14 residues. V lost 5 bases to trimming and J lost 3 bases, with 11 bases between them. The CDR3 protein is CASSPADFYNEQFF. CDR3 DNA: TGTGCCAGCAGTCCAGCGGACTTCTACAATGAGCAGTTCTTC.

This rearrangement joins TRBV25-1 to TRBJ2-1, with 10 bases aligning to TRBD1. Germline CDR1 is MGHDK and CDR2 is SYGVNS. Losses at the gene ends were 6 bases for V and 8 bases for J; bases not matched to a gene: 4. The CDR3 is 13 residues long. CDR3 DNA: TGTGCCAGCAGGGGGACAGGGGACGATGAGCAGTTCTTC. This sequence encodes CASRGTGDDEQFF.

This clonotype came up many times. This chain joins TRBV14 and TRBJ2-3, with D uncertain. Germline-derived CDR1 and CDR2 are SGHDN and FVKESK. The V and J ends lost 3 bases and 13 bases respectively, with 14 bases between them. This CDR3 spans 12 amino acids. The CDR3 loop is CASSHPGGIEYF. CDR3 in DNA: TGTGCCAGCAGCCATCCCGGTGGGATAGAGTATTTT.

This chain links TRBV9 with TRBJ2-5; the D gene is possibly TRBD1 (7 bases). The V gene's germline CDR1 is SGDLS and CDR2 YYNGEE. V lost 0 bases, J lost 5 bases, and 14 bases lay in between. The CDR3 loop spans 15 amino acids. CDR3 region: CASSVAGGGGETQYF. CDR3 coding DNA: TGTGCCAGCAGCGTAGCCGGAGGGGGCGGGGAGACCCAGTACTTC.

The rearrangement uses TRBV30 and TRBJ1-5, with D possibly being TRBD1 (5 bases). Deletions cut 5 bases from V and 2 bases from J, with 13 bases between. Germline V gene sequence: CDR1 GTSNPN, CDR2 SVGIG (reference sequence). This CDR3 is built from 14 residues. CDR3 DNA sequence: TGTGCCTGGGGTCCGGGGGTGGGCAATCAGCCCCAGCATTTT. Its protein product is CAWGPGVGNQPQHF. Full variable domain (missing parts from reference TRBV30 and TRBJ1-5): SQTIHQWPATLVQPVGSPLSLECTVEGTSNPNLYWYRQAAGRGLQLLFYSVGIGQISSEVPQNLSASRPQDRQFILSSKKLLLSDSGFYLCAWGPGVGNQPQHFGDGTRLSIL.

The chain has TRBV5-5 and TRBJ2-7; TRBD1 matches at 10 bases. This CDR3 region has 16 residues. Germline V lookup: CDR1 SGHKS, CDR2 YYEKEE (reference sequence). V was pared by 1 base and J by 4 bases, with 8 bases of the junction left unmatched. For the CDR3, the DNA is TGTGCCAGCAGCTTGTTACTGAGACAGGGGGCGTACGAGCAGTACTTC. It encodes CASSLLLRQGAYEQYF.

The CDR3 sequence is CASGLFTSGYTDTQYF. CDR3 DNA sequence: TGTGCTAGTGGTTTGTTCACTAGCGGATACACAGATACGCAGTATTTT. The chain has TRBV12-5 and TRBJ2-3; 8 bases match TRBD2. V gave up 2 bases and J gave up 2 bases; unmatched junction bases: 6. The CDR3 has 16 residues. Germline lookup yields CDR1 LGHNT and CDR2 FRNRAP.

The V gene is TRBV7-2, the J gene TRBJ2-7; no firm D call. Germline V CDR1 and CDR2: SGHTA, FQGNSA. The CDR3 runs 13 residues. The V and J ends lost 1 base and 8 bases respectively, with 12 bases between them. The CDR3, as DNA: TGTGCCAGCAGCTTAGGGGGATCTACGAAGCAGTACTTC. It yields the protein CASSLGGSTKQYF.

The rearrangement uses TRBV28 and TRBJ2-7; 14 bases match TRBD2. In germline, CDR1 is MDHEN, CDR2 SYDVKM. Trimming cost V 8 bases and J 6 bases; bases outside gene matches: 6. The CDR3 runs to 14 residues. The CDR3 DNA reads TGTGCCAGCCAGCGGGGACTAGCGGGAGTCGAGCAGTACTTC. Protein product: CASQRGLAGVEQYF.

This clonotype has just a few counts. In DNA form, the CDR3 reads TGCAGTGCTAGAGTCGCGGGGCTCGAAAACATTCAGTACTTC. As protein: CSARVAGLENIQYF. This chain uses TRBV20-1 with TRBJ2-4; tentatively, D is TRBD2 (6 bases). CDR1 is DFQATT, CDR2 SNEGSKA, per germline (reference sequence). Between the trimmed V and J ends, which lost 1 base and 5 bases, there was a span of 12 bases. The CDR3 has 14 residues.

The chain links TRBV12-3 or TRBV12-4 to TRBJ2-3; the match to TRBD2 covers 13 bases. The ends lost 8 bases at V and 4 bases at J; junction bases unmatched: 9. CDR3 length equals 16 residues. The CDR3 bases are TGTGCCAGCCATCCCCGACTAGCGGGGGGTCCAGATACGCAGTATTTT. Amino acid sequence: CASHPRLAGGPDTQYF.

This clonotype was observed at least ten times. The chain has TRBV5-6 and TRBJ2-1; no definite D call. The CDR3 loop spans 11 amino acids. The V gene lost 3 bases and the J gene lost 10 bases, with 8 bases spanning the gap. Germline lookup yields CDR1 SGHDT and CDR2 YYEEEE. The CDR3 reads CASSSGREQFF. DNA of the CDR3: TGTGCCAGCAGCTCCGGGCGGGAGCAGTTCTTC. The variable domain in full, completed from reference TRBV5-6 and TRBJ2-1, reads DAGVTQSPTHLIKTRGQQVTLRCSPKSGHDTVSWYQQALGQGPQFIFQYYEEEERQRGNFPDRFSGHQFPNYSSELNVNALLLGDSALYLCASSSGREQFFGPGTRLTVL.